The clone carrying this T cell receptor beta chain was seen repeatedly, ten times or more. Its antigen is unknown. This specimen comes from a study of Graves' ophthalmopathy and Graves' hyperthyroidism. Overall study: Peripheral blood (taken before any treatment) was collected at initial diagnosis. Overall study results and limits: The model predicted ophthalmopathy progression with 60% to 71% sensitivity and less than 85% specificity.

The germline CDR1 and CDR2 sequences are SGHAT and FQNNGV. V shed 3 bases and J shed 4 bases, with 13 bases lying between them. CDR3 length: 14 residues. RNA served as the template for amplifying TCR beta CDR3 regions. The first-round RT-PCR employed HTBI primers together with the Qiagen OneStep RT-PCR kit. A multiplex PCR was then performed as the second round. Using its own MiXCR run on the multiplex PCR reads, TCRdb lists one record per CDR3 protein. The data show almost 400,000 distinct CDR3 sequences, with about a sixth seen just once and roughly 1.5% held by the top ten. Lactation, pregnancy, uncontrolled infections and other autoimmune diseases were all grounds for excluding patients. PBMCs came from roughly 10 ml of fresh peripheral blood.

This rearrangement joins TRBV11-2 to TRBJ2-7; no definite D call. The sequenced sample was peripheral blood. The receptor's source is a woman aged 18-30 years with Graves' ophthalmopathy. The CDR3 loop is CASSFAFGMYEQYF. DNA of the CDR3: TGTGCCAGCAGCTTTGCATTCGGAATGTACGAGCAGTACTTC.